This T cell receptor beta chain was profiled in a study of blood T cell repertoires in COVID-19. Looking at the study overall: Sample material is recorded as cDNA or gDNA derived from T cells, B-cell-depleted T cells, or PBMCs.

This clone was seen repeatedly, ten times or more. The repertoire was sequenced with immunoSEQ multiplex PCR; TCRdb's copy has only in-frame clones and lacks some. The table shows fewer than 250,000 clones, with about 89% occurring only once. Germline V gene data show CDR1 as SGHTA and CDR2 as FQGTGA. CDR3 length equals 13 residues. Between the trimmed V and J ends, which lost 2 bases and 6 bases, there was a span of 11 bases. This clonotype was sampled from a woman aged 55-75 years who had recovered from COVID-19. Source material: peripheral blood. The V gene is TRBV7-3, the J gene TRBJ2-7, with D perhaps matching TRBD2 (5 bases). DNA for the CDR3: TGTGCCAGCAGCTTAGGCCCGGCGGGCGAGCAGTACTTC. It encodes CASSLGPAGEQYF.